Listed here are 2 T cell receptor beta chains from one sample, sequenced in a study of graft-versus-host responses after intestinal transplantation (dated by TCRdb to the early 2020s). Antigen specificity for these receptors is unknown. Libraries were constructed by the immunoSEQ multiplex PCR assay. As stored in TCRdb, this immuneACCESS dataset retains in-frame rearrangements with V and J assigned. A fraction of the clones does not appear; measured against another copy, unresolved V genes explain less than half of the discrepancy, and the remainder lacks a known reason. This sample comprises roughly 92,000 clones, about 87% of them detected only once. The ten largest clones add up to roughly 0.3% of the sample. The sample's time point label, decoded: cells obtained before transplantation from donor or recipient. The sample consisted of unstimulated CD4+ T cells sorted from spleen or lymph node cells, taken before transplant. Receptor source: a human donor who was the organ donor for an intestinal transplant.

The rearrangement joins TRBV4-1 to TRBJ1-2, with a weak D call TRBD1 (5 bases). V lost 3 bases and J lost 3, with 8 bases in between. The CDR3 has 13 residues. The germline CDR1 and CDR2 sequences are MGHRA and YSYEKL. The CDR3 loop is CASSQGGYYGYTF. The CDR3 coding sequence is TGCGCCAGCAGCCAGGGGGGGTACTATGGCTACACCTTC.

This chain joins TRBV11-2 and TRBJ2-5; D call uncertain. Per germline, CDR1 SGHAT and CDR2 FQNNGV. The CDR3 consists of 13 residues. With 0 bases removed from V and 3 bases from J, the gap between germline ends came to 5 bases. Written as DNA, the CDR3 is TGTGCCAGCAGCTTAGAGTCTGAAGAGACCCAGTACTTC. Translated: CASSLESEETQYF.